The 24 T cell receptor beta chains reported below all come from one sample, sequenced in a study of CD8 T cells in ankylosing spondylitis. Study findings and constraints: A motif of several highly homologous TCR beta variants was seen as apparently characteristic of ankylosing spondylitis blood.

Each CDR3 protein is one row after TCRdb ran MiXCR on the 5' RACE reads. The table lists hundreds of thousands of distinct CDR3 sequences, roughly a quarter of them singletons. What these receptors recognize is not known. The sequenced sample consisted of blood, either unsorted or a sorted T cell fraction (not recorded which). These receptors all stem from a male donor with ankylosing spondylitis.

V is TRBV18 and J is TRBJ2-5, with D uncertain. Germline lookup yields CDR1 KGHSH and CDR2 LQKENI. Trimming took off 2 bases at V and 4 bases at J, with 11 bases between the two ends. The CDR3 length is 14 residues. CDR3 DNA sequence: TGTGCCAGCTCACCAGATGGCAGGCGAGAGACCCAGTACTTC. The encoded protein is CASSPDGRRETQYF.

This chain connects TRBV12-3 or TRBV12-4 to TRBJ1-1, with unresolved D. The CDR3 extends over 13 amino acids. Trimming removed 3 bases at V and 2 bases at J, with 7 bases between. In nucleotides, the CDR3 is TGTGCCAGCAGTTTTGAGGGCAACACTGAAGCTTTCTTT. Encoded protein: CASSFEGNTEAFF.

This sequence joins TRBV10-2 and TRBJ2-5; D not resolved. Trimming pared 6 bases from V and 1 base from J, leaving 12 bases between. Germline V gene sequence: CDR1 WSHSY, CDR2 SAAADI. The length of the CDR3 is 14 residues. This CDR3 reads CASSRSNLQETQYF. CDR3 nucleotide sequence: TGCGCCAGCAGCCGGTCCAACCTCCAAGAGACCCAGTACTTC.

This chain connects TRBV27 to TRBJ2-2; D unclear. The CDR3 extends over 13 amino acids. CDR1 is MNHEY and CDR2 is SMNVEV in the germline V gene (reference sequence). The germline V and J ends were trimmed by 2 bases and 6 bases, with 7 bases remaining between them. The CDR3 DNA follows: TGTGCCAGCAGTTTAGGCGGTCCCGGGGAGCTGTTTTTT. Translating gives CASSLGGPGELFF.

This chain links TRBV5-1 with TRBJ2-3; a possible D gene is TRBD2 (6 bases). The CDR3 is 15 residues long. The germline CDR1 and CDR2 sequences are SGHRS and YFSETQ. Between the trimmed V and J ends, which lost 5 bases and 1 base, there was a span of 14 bases. CDR3 sequence (DNA): TGCGCCAGCAGGACTAGTGGTACCCGCACAGATACGCAGTATTTT. Amino acids: CASRTSGTRTDTQYF. Combining the CDR3 with reference TRBV5-1 and TRBJ2-3 gives the whole variable domain KAGVTQTPRYLIKTRGQQVTLSCSPISGHRSVSWYQQTPGQGLQFLFEYFSETQRNKGNFPGRFSGRQFSNSRSEMNVSTLELGDSALYLCASRTSGTRTDTQYFGPGTRLTVL.

This clonotype showed up just a few times. This chain joins TRBV20-1 and TRBJ1-5; TRBD1 matches at 7 bases. This CDR3 contains 15 residues. Germline V gene data show CDR1 as DFQATT and CDR2 as SNEGSKA (reference sequence). J was trimmed by 3 bases and V by 0 bases; bases with no gene match: 5. The DNA for the CDR3 is TGCAGTGCTAGAGAAACACAGGGGCTCAATCAGCCCCAGCATTTT. This gives the protein CSARETQGLNQPQHF.

The chain combines TRBV24-1 with TRBJ2-5; D remains ambiguous. V lost 7 bases to trimming and J lost 2 bases, with 10 bases between them. The germline V gene encodes CDR1 KGHDR and CDR2 SFDVKD. There are 13 residues in the CDR3. The CDR3 is CATRDSRQETQYF. The CDR3 nucleotides are TGTGCCACCAGAGACTCTAGGCAAGAGACCCAGTACTTC.

This clonotype was seen at least ten times. Relative to the germline gene, one junction end is altered; a read error may explain this. This sequence joins TRBV5-1 and TRBJ1-1; a weak D match, TRBD1 (5 bases). Germline V gene data show CDR1 as SGHRS and CDR2 as YFSETQ. This CDR3 spans 15 amino acids. The CDR3 DNA reads as TGTGCCAGCAGCTTAACTGGGACTGAGAACACTGAAGCTTTCTTT. Its protein product is CASSLTGTENTEAFF.

This clonotype was counted a few times. The CDR3 region has the DNA TGCAGTGCTTATACAGGGAAAACCGGGGAGCTGTTTTTT. This codes for CSAYTGKTGELFF. This chain links TRBV20-1 with TRBJ2-2; the D gene is possibly TRBD1 (6 bases). CDR1 and CDR2 (germline): DFQATT, SNEGSKA (reference sequence). The CDR3 is 13 residues long. The V end was cut by 5 bases, the J end by 5 bases, with 12 bases between.

This clonotype was detected only a few times. The genes are TRBV20-1 and TRBJ2-1; 13 bases agree with TRBD2. Germline V gene data show CDR1 as DFQATT and CDR2 as SNEGSKA (reference sequence). The CDR3 sequence is 15 residues long. With 2 bases clipped from V and 7 bases from J, the junction kept 5 bases outside the gene matches. CDR3 nucleotide sequence: TGCAGTGCTAGACGACTAGCGGGGGGAATGAATGAGCAGTTCTTC. Translating gives CSARRLAGGMNEQFF.

V and J are TRBV19 and TRBJ2-1; no firm D call. With 6 bases removed from V and 0 bases from J, the gap between germline ends came to 9 bases. The CDR3 has 14 residues. Germline V lookup: CDR1 LNHDA, CDR2 SQIVND (reference sequence). CDR3 in amino acids: CASRTGTSYNEQFF. CDR3 nucleotides: TGTGCCAGTAGAACCGGAACCTCCTACAATGAGCAGTTCTTC.

This clonotype was seen a handful of times. This rearrangement joins TRBV5-1 to TRBJ1-1, with D hard to call. The V gene lost 1 base and the J gene lost 3 bases, with 13 bases spanning the gap. CDR3 size: 15 residues. Per the germline V gene, CDR1 is SGHRS and CDR2 is YFSETQ. CDR3 nucleotide sequence: TGCGCCAGCAGCTTGTCCCGCAGTCCCTACACTGAAGCTTTCTTT. This sequence encodes CASSLSRSPYTEAFF. Supplemented by reference TRBV5-1 and TRBJ1-1, the full variable domain reads KAGVTQTPRYLIKTRGQQVTLSCSPISGHRSVSWYQQTPGQGLQFLFEYFSETQRNKGNFPGRFSGRQFSNSRSEMNVSTLELGDSALYLCASSLSRSPYTEAFFGQGTRLTVV.

The rearrangement uses TRBV28 and TRBJ2-1; TRBD1 or TRBD2 may be the D gene (5 bases each). This CDR3 comprises 15 residues. CDR1 MDHEN and CDR2 SYDVKM come from the germline V gene. Trimming took off 5 bases at V and 3 bases at J, with 14 bases between the two ends. The CDR3 sequence is CASSLRVGVYNEQFF. CDR3 sequence (DNA): TGTGCCAGCAGTCTCCGGGTGGGGGTCTACAATGAGCAGTTCTTC.

The chain recombines TRBV29-1 with TRBJ2-2; D not certain. Germline V gives CDR1 SQVTM, CDR2 ANQGSEA. This CDR3 comprises 15 residues. V was cut by 3 bases and J by 1 base, with 12 bases left in between. The chain's CDR3 is CSVEGSAGNTGELFF. CDR3 in DNA: TGCAGCGTTGAGGGCTCGGCAGGGAACACCGGGGAGCTGTTTTTT.

The chain employs TRBV2 and TRBJ2-2; 7 nucleotides match TRBD1. There are 14 residues in the CDR3. Germline trimming cut 8 bases from V and 8 bases from J; bases unmatched to any gene: 11. The V gene's germline CDR1 is SNHLY and CDR2 FYNNEI. CDR3 sequence reads: CASRVDRVSGELFF. CDR3 nucleotide sequence: TGTGCCAGCCGGGTCGACAGGGTTTCGGGGGAGCTGTTTTTT.

This clonotype came up a few times. The V and J genes are TRBV5-1 and TRBJ1-1; D gene unclear. This CDR3 comprises 14 residues. Trimming took off 3 bases at V and 4 bases at J, with 13 bases between the two ends. Germline CDR1 reads SGHRS; CDR2 reads YFSETQ. The CDR3 loop reads CASSSLVVGTEAFF. The CDR3 bases are TGCGCCAGCAGCTCCCTCGTGGTAGGCACTGAAGCTTTCTTT.

This clonotype was observed a few times. V is TRBV4-2 and J is TRBJ2-1, with 12 bases matching TRBD2. Looked up from germline, CDR1 is LGHNA and CDR2 is YNFKEQ. After removal of 4 bases from V and 5 bases from J, the junction contained 6 bases not matched to a gene. The CDR3 has 16 residues. The CDR3 DNA reads TGTGCCAGCAGCCCGCTGACTAGCGGGAGTGACAATGAGCAGTTCTTC. It encodes CASSPLTSGSDNEQFF.

This clonotype has at least ten counts. The chain combines TRBV6-6 with TRBJ1-1, with 7 nucleotides matching TRBD1. The V segment lost 9 bases and the J segment 5 bases; nucleotides outside the gene matches: 6. This CDR3 is built from 12 residues. Germline values: CDR1 MNHNY, CDR2 SVGAGI (reference sequence). CDR3 bases: TGTGCCAGTACAGCAGGGGGAACTGAAGCTTTCTTT. This gives the protein CASTAGGTEAFF.

This chain uses TRBV7-9 with TRBJ2-5; possibly TRBD1 for D (6 bases). Germline CDR1 SEHNR, CDR2 FQNEAQ (reference sequence). The V and J ends lost 7 bases and 2 bases respectively, with 14 bases between them. The length of the CDR3 is 14 residues. The CDR3: CASTPGAGQETQYF. CDR3 DNA sequence: TGTGCCAGCACCCCAGGGGCAGGACAAGAGACCCAGTACTTC.

This chain links TRBV27 with TRBJ2-7, with TRBD1 matching over 7 bases. This CDR3 spans 13 amino acids. The junction had 9 bases not matched to a gene; V was cut back by 9 bases and J by 4 bases. Germline lookup yields CDR1 MNHEY and CDR2 SMNVEV (reference sequence). CDR3 bases: TGTGCCAGGAAGACAGGGCGTGCTTACGAGCAGTACTTC. This codes for CARKTGRAYEQYF.

The rearrangement joins TRBV20-1 to TRBJ2-1; D gene uncertain. Germline values: CDR1 DFQATT, CDR2 SNEGSKA (reference sequence). The CDR3 length is 15 residues. Trimming pared 0 bases from V and 1 base from J, leaving 10 bases between. This chain's CDR3 is CSARDLGKSYNEQFF. As DNA, the CDR3 is TGCAGTGCTAGAGATCTGGGAAAATCCTACAATGAGCAGTTCTTC.

This clonotype was detected a few times. This chain uses TRBV12-3 or TRBV12-4 with TRBJ1-1; D call uncertain. The ends were cut back, 10 bases at V and 5 bases at J, with 20 bases in the middle. This CDR3 is 14 amino acids long. The DNA for the CDR3 is TGTGCCACCATTAGTGGACGCCTAACGACTGAAGCTTTCTTT. Its translation: CATISGRLTTEAFF.

In its sample, this clonotype was seen once. The chain recombines TRBV19 with TRBJ2-1, with D uncertain. The CDR3 loop spans 11 amino acids. Germline values: CDR1 LNHDA, CDR2 SQIVND (reference sequence). Trimming cost V 5 bases and J 8 bases, with 7 bases left between them. CDR3 DNA sequence: TGTGCCAGTAGTGGAAGGTATGAGCAGTTCTTC. Protein product: CASSGRYEQFF.

The CDR3 DNA is TGTGCCAGCAGCCAAGATTCGGGGGGAACAGATACGCAGTATTTT. Its translation is CASSQDSGGTDTQYF. The chain uses TRBV4-2 and TRBJ2-3, with 7 bases fitting TRBD2. The trim removed 0 bases at V and 3 bases at J, leaving 3 bases unmatched. From germline, CDR1 is LGHNA and CDR2 YNFKEQ. The CDR3 is 15 residues long.